This T cell receptor (beta chain) is from a study of graft-versus-host responses after intestinal transplantation. Generated by immunoSEQ multiplex PCR, the TCRdb table keeps only in-frame clones and is missing some. The profile shows fewer than 120,000 clones, roughly 93% of them singletons. General study points: Graft-donor T cell macrochimerism coincided with high graft-versus-host to host-versus-graft clonal ratios in allografts. Marrow from the recipient contained GvH clones, some of which had appeared first in ileum or blood. Early post-transplant HvG declines were associated with peak circulating GvH clone levels.

On this clone itself: The antigen is undetermined.

This CDR3 is 12 amino acids long. In germline, CDR1 is MNHEY, CDR2 SMNVEV (reference sequence). V was shortened by 8 bases and J by 0 bases, with 7 bases between the two germline ends. The sequences come from unstimulated CD8+ T cells sorted from spleen or lymph node cells, collected before intestinal transplant. This clonotype was obtained from a human donor who received an intestinal transplant. The chain recombines TRBV27 with TRBJ1-1; the D is unclear. CDR3 in DNA: TGTGCCAGCGGAACTTTGAACACTGAAGCTTTCTTT. It encodes CASGTLNTEAFF.